A single sample gave rise to the 10 T cell receptor beta chains below, sequenced in a study of low-dose radiotherapy and immunotherapy resistance in tumors (dated 2022 in TCRdb). Instrument used: Illumina MiniSeq. First-strand cDNA was synthesized using Superscript III and a set of TRAV- and TRBV-specific primers, so that both TCRalpha and TCRbeta chains were covered. TCRs were amplified with Phusion for around 18 PCR cycles, with a constant-region primer paired with the adapter attached to the V primers. TCRdb itself trimmed the public reads at Q25 with fastp, ran MiXCR and retained productive beta chains. Merged by CDR3 protein, the rows form single entries marked with the most common genes and DNA. Recorded for this sample are 40,000 or so distinct CDR3 sequences; about 20% of them occurred a single time. The ten largest account for about 8.3% of the sample. In the paper's terms, the time point label means: after trial treatment. What the treatment or condition label conveys for this sample: LDRT plus nivolumab, ipilimumab, low-dose cyclophosphamide and aspirin (RACIN trial).

Material: PBMCs, obtained after low-dose radiotherapy plus immunotherapy. These receptor sequences come from a female donor with ovarian cancer.

J is TRBJ2-2 and V is TRBV12-3 or TRBV12-4; the match to TRBD2 covers 14 bases. Trimming at V came to 5 bases and at J to 6 bases, leaving 14 bases not matched to a gene. This CDR3 is built from 19 residues. CDR3 coding DNA: TGTGCCAGCAGTCCCGGGACTAGCGGGAGTAACGTGCGGTCCGGGGAGCTGTTTTTT. Residues: CASSPGTSGSNVRSGELFF.

Many counts were recorded for this clonotype. V is TRBV6-2 or TRBV6-3 and J is TRBJ2-6, with D possibly TRBD1 on 6 matching bases. This CDR3 comprises 16 residues. The ends were cut back, 5 bases at V and 0 bases at J, with 11 bases in the middle. Germline V gene lookup returns CDR1 MNHEY and CDR2 SVGEGT. The CDR3 coding sequence is TGTGCCAGCAGTAACCGACAGGACTCTGGGGCCAACGTCCTGACTTTC. Amino acids: CASSNRQDSGANVLTF.

This clonotype showed up many times. The chain has TRBV12-5 and TRBJ1-4, with TRBD1 identical over 7 bases. The germline CDR1 and CDR2 sequences are LGHNT and FRNRAP. The V and J ends lost 6 bases and 8 bases, in that order; junction bases with no gene match: 12. The CDR3 is 15 residues long. This chain's CDR3 is CASGPTVGTAEKLFF. In DNA, the CDR3 is TGTGCTAGTGGCCCAACCGTTGGGACAGCAGAAAAACTGTTTTTT.

This clonotype has at least ten counts. This sequence joins TRBV20-1 and TRBJ2-5; D unresolved. The germline CDR1 and CDR2 sequences are DFQATT and SNEGSKA (reference sequence). V lost 2 bases and J 4 bases, leaving 11 bases between the germline ends. This CDR3 spans 13 amino acids. The CDR3 DNA reads TGCAGTGCTAGATCGGATCCTCCAGAGACCCAGTACTTC. Its translation: CSARSDPPETQYF.

The chain recombines TRBV9 with TRBJ2-4; D possibly corresponds to TRBD2 (6 bases). CDR1 is SGDLS, CDR2 YYNGEE, per germline. V shed 3 bases and J shed 1 base, with 11 bases lying between them. The CDR3 is 15 residues long. The chain's CDR3 is CASSGSGVAKNIQYF. In DNA form, the CDR3 reads TGTGCCAGCAGCGGATCGGGAGTTGCCAAAAACATTCAGTACTTC.

This clonotype was seen ten or more times. J is TRBJ2-5 and V is TRBV12-3 or TRBV12-4, with a possible D match to TRBD1 (6 bases). CDR3 length: 14 residues. The V end lost 6 bases, the J end lost 3 bases, and 14 bases lay between the germline ends. CDR3 amino acids: CASRPKTGKETQYF. The CDR3 coding sequence is TGTGCCAGCAGACCCAAGACAGGAAAAGAGACCCAGTACTTC.

This clonotype occurred a few times. A far more abundant clone sits one base away, making this likely a read error. This sequence joins TRBV28 and TRBJ2-5; D is possibly TRBD2 (6 bases). Germline CDR1 reads MDHEN; CDR2 reads SYDVKM. The V gene lost 11 bases and the J gene lost 5 bases, with 27 bases spanning the gap. The CDR3 spans 16 residues. CDR3 residues: CAASDPSEGTRETQYF. The CDR3 DNA is TGTGCCGCCAGTGACCCCAGCGAAGGGACTCGGGAGACCCAGTACTTC. The full variable domain, completed using reference TRBV28 and TRBJ2-5, is DVKVTQSSRYLVKRTGEKVFLECVQDMDHENMFWYRQDPGLGLRLIYFSYDVKMKEKGDIPEGYSVSREKKERFSLILESASTNQTSMYLCAASDPSEGTRETQYFGPGTRLLVL.

The sample holds one count of this clonotype. Germline and junction disagree at one end, which may indicate a read error. The chain has TRBV2 and TRBJ2-2; 8 bases match TRBD2. The germline V gene has CDR1 SNHLY and CDR2 FYNNEI. The CDR3 has 14 amino acids. The CDR3 DNA follows: TGTCCCAGCAGTCGGCGGGGGGACACCGGGGAGCTGTTTTTT. Translating gives CPSSRRGDTGELFF.

This clonotype was recorded many times. In DNA, the CDR3 is TGTGCCTCCAGTGGGGGGGATCGACAGCCCCAGCATTTT. Translated: CASSGGDRQPQHF. The chain joins TRBV30 to TRBJ1-5; D is possibly TRBD1 (5 bases). The germline V and J ends were trimmed by 7 bases and 7 bases, with 17 bases remaining between them. Germline-derived CDR1 and CDR2 are GTSNPN and SVGIG (reference sequence). The length of the CDR3 is 13 residues. Complete variable domain (other parts from reference TRBV30 and TRBJ1-5): SQTIHQWPATLVQPVGSPLSLECTVEGTSNPNLYWYRQAAGRGLQLLFYSVGIGQISSEVPQNLSASRPQDRQFILSSKKLLLSDSGFYLCASSGGDRQPQHFGDGTRLSIL.

In this sample, this clonotype turned up many times. The V gene is TRBV19, the J gene TRBJ1-1, with 7 nucleotides matching TRBD1. With V trimmed by 6 bases and J by 1 base, 2 bases remained unmatched. CDR3 size: 13 residues. CDR1 and CDR2 (germline): LNHDA, SQIVND (reference sequence). CDR3 protein: CASSDRANTEAFF. The DNA for the CDR3 is TGTGCCAGTAGCGACAGGGCGAACACTGAAGCTTTCTTT.